One and the same sample provided the 32 T cell receptor beta chains below, sequenced in a study of regulatory T cells in long-lasting Graves disease. Via MiXCR, TCRdb re-called the reads, giving one row per CDR3 protein. Counted here are hundreds of distinct CDR3 sequences, around 90% occurring once; the ten biggest clones make up about 20%. Scientists built the TCR library using RNA that was extracted from PBMCs. Here the sequenced sample was peripheral blood mononuclear cells (PBMCs), taken with antithyroid drug treatment, in newly diagnosed or persistent Graves disease (not recorded which). The receptors were sampled from a young woman with Graves disease.

The rearrangement links TRBV27 to TRBJ1-6, with no clear D. This CDR3 has 13 residues. Deletions cut 4 bases from V and 7 bases from J, with 8 bases between. CDR1 MNHEY and CDR2 SMNVEV come from the germline V gene (reference sequence). In DNA form, the CDR3 reads TGTGCCAGCAGTTCCATCAGGAATTCACCCCTCCACTTT. This sequence encodes CASSSIRNSPLHF.

This clonotype came up once. This chain joins TRBV11-3 and TRBJ2-3; 9 nucleotides align to TRBD2. V lost 3 bases, J lost 2 bases, and 6 bases stayed unmatched. The CDR3 totals 16 residues. The germline V gene has CDR1 SGHNT and CDR2 YENEEA. CDR3 in DNA: TGTGCCAGCAGCTTTTTAGCGGGAGAGGACACAGATACGCAGTATTTT. Protein: CASSFLAGEDTDTQYF.

V gene TRBV11-2 combines with J gene TRBJ2-7, with TRBD1 matching over 8 bases. The V gene's germline CDR1 is SGHAT and CDR2 FQNNGV. Trimming at V came to 5 bases and at J to 4 bases, leaving 10 bases not matched to a gene. CDR3 length: 15 amino acids. CDR3 sequence: CASSETRDRQYEQYF. Here the CDR3 DNA reads TGTGCCAGCAGCGAAACGAGGGACAGGCAATACGAGCAGTACTTC.

The V and J genes are TRBV6-2 or TRBV6-3 and TRBJ2-7, with 7 nucleotides matching TRBD1. The ends lost 2 bases at V and 2 bases at J; junction bases unmatched: 9. Germline CDR1 reads MNHEY; CDR2 reads SVGEGT. The CDR3 covers 16 residues. The CDR3 reads CASSYPQQGPPYEQYF. The CDR3 DNA sequence: TGTGCCAGCAGTTACCCTCAACAGGGGCCCCCCTACGAGCAGTACTTC.

The chain uses TRBV28 and TRBJ1-4; possible D gene TRBD1, 6 bases. The V gene lost 3 bases and the J gene lost 7 bases, with 18 bases spanning the gap. The CDR3 has 16 amino acids. The germline V gene encodes CDR1 MDHEN and CDR2 SYDVKM. The CDR3 nucleotides are TGTGCCAGCAGTTTGGTATTCAGGGGAGAGAGTGAAAAACTGTTTTTT. It specifies CASSLVFRGESEKLFF.

The chain combines TRBV30 with TRBJ2-5, with D unclear. Germline CDR1 and CDR2: GTSNPN and SVGIG (reference sequence). Trimming shortened V by 0 bases and J by 5 bases, and 10 bases separated the two germline ends. This CDR3 has 13 residues. CDR3 coding DNA: TGTGCCTGGAGTGTAAAGGGAATCGAGACCCAGTACTTC. This encodes CAWSVKGIETQYF.

The rearrangement joins TRBV7-8 to TRBJ1-5; perhaps TRBD1 as D (5 bases). The germline CDR1 and CDR2 sequences are SGHVS and FQNEAQ. V shed 5 bases and J shed 6 bases, with 17 bases lying between them. The CDR3 runs 15 residues. CDR3 nucleotide sequence: TGTGCCAGCAGCGGGAGGGGAGGGCGTGGTCAGCCCCAGCATTTT. This sequence encodes CASSGRGGRGQPQHF.

V gene TRBV28 combines with J gene TRBJ1-3; D ambiguous. Trimming pared 1 base from V and 0 bases from J, leaving 13 bases between. CDR3 size: 17 residues. Germline V lookup: CDR1 MDHEN, CDR2 SYDVKM. The CDR3 sequence: CASSLFSPRDSGNTIYF. The CDR3, as DNA: TGTGCCAGCAGTTTATTTTCCCCACGCGACTCTGGAAACACCATATATTTT.

The chain combines TRBV3-1 with TRBJ2-3, with D unresolved. V shed 3 bases and J shed 5 bases, with 6 bases lying between them. The CDR3 consists of 12 residues. The V gene's germline CDR1 is LGHDT and CDR2 YNNKEL (reference sequence). The CDR3 coding sequence is TGTGCCAGCAGCCACACGCAAGATACGCAGTATTTT. Its protein is CASSHTQDTQYF.

V gene TRBV20-1 combines with J gene TRBJ2-1; D perhaps matches TRBD2 (5 bases). The CDR3 runs to 16 residues. The V gene lost 0 bases and the J gene lost 1 base, with 13 bases spanning the gap. The germline CDR1 and CDR2 sequences are DFQATT and SNEGSKA (reference sequence). CDR3 region: CSAREAAARSYNEQFF. CDR3 DNA sequence: TGCAGTGCTAGAGAGGCAGCGGCCCGGTCCTACAATGAGCAGTTCTTC.

V is TRBV27 and J is TRBJ2-3, with TRBD2 matching over 11 bases. This CDR3 comprises 16 residues. V was clipped by 4 bases and J by 3 bases; unmatched bases: 6. Germline CDR1 reads MNHEY; CDR2 reads SMNVEV (reference sequence). CDR3 loop: CASSSRLAGGTDTQYF. Written as DNA, the CDR3 is TGTGCCAGCAGTTCTCGGCTAGCGGGAGGTACAGATACGCAGTATTTT.

In its sample, this clonotype was seen a few times. The V and J genes are TRBV29-1 and TRBJ2-7, with TRBD2 matching 7 bases. Germline CDR1 is SQVTM and CDR2 is ANQGSEA. There are 14 residues in the CDR3. After removal of 1 base from V and 4 bases from J, the junction contained 7 bases not matched to a gene. The CDR3 DNA reads as TGCAGCGTTGAAGTGGGCGGGAGTATATACGAGCAGTACTTC. This translates into CSVEVGGSIYEQYF.

In DNA, the CDR3 is TGTGCCAGCAGTTCCGACTACTCTAGCACAGATACGCAGTATTTT. Translated: CASSSDYSSTDTQYF. V and J are TRBV28 and TRBJ2-3; possible D gene TRBD2, 5 bases. CDR1 MDHEN and CDR2 SYDVKM come from the germline V gene. The CDR3 is 15 residues long. V lost 4 bases to trimming and J lost 0 bases, with 11 bases between them.

DNA for the CDR3: TGTGCCAGCAGCTCACGACAGGCCGAGACCCAGTACTTC. This encodes CASSSRQAETQYF. The chain combines TRBV5-4 with TRBJ2-5, with D tentatively TRBD1 (6 bases). Trimming cost V 3 bases and J 5 bases, with 11 bases left between them. The CDR3 sequence is 13 residues long. From germline, CDR1 is SGHNT and CDR2 YYREEE (reference sequence).

This chain uses TRBV12-3 or TRBV12-4 with TRBJ1-2, with D hard to call. This CDR3 region has 13 residues. V lost 1 base and J lost 6, with 9 bases in between. The CDR3 loop reads CASSLVGSDGYTF. DNA for the CDR3: TGTGCCAGCAGTTTAGTAGGCTCGGATGGCTACACCTTC.

The CDR3 nucleotides are TGTGCCAGCAGCTTGGGTACGGACTATAATTCACCCCTCCACTTT. It encodes CASSLGTDYNSPLHF. The chain uses TRBV5-4 and TRBJ1-6; D is unresolved. The CDR3 is 15 residues long. CDR1 and CDR2 (germline): SGHNT, YYREEE (reference sequence). The V end was cut by 0 bases, the J end by 3 bases, with 7 bases between.

V is TRBV11-2 and J is TRBJ2-3, with 13 nucleotides matching TRBD2. The CDR3 is made up of 16 amino acids. Unmatched junction bases numbered 4, after V lost 7 bases and J lost 0 bases. Germline V CDR1 and CDR2: SGHAT, FQNNGV. CDR3: CASTPGLAGSTDTQYF. In DNA form, the CDR3 reads TGTGCCAGCACCCCGGGACTAGCGGGAAGCACAGATACGCAGTATTTT.

This clonotype was found once. J is TRBJ1-1 and V is TRBV19; 9 bases are shared with TRBD1. This CDR3 is built from 12 residues. With V trimmed by 11 bases and J by 8 bases, 9 bases remained unmatched. The germline V gene encodes CDR1 LNHDA and CDR2 SQIVND (reference sequence). CDR3 amino acids: CAVGQGFGEAFF. Here the CDR3 DNA reads TGTGCCGTAGGACAGGGGTTCGGGGAAGCTTTCTTT.

V gene TRBV6-1 combines with J gene TRBJ2-7, with TRBD2 matching 14 bases. Losses at the gene ends were 6 bases for V and 3 bases for J; bases not matched to a gene: 4. This CDR3 is built from 15 residues. Germline CDR1 MNHNS, CDR2 SASEGT. The CDR3 coding sequence is TGTGCCAGCAGGACAGGGACTAGCGGGAGCTACGAGCAGTACTTC. Its protein is CASRTGTSGSYEQYF.

The chain has TRBV18 and TRBJ2-2, with TRBD1 identical over 7 bases. The CDR3 spans 18 residues. The germline CDR1 and CDR2 sequences are KGHSH and LQKENI. V lost 3 bases, J lost 4 bases, and 14 bases stayed unmatched. The CDR3 here is CASSPPDRPAFPTGELFF. DNA for the CDR3: TGTGCCAGCTCACCGCCGGACAGGCCGGCTTTCCCCACCGGGGAGCTGTTTTTT.

The chain combines TRBV5-1 with TRBJ2-2; perhaps TRBD2 as D (5 bases). The CDR3 has 16 residues. Germline CDR1 SGHRS, CDR2 YFSETQ. Trimming shortened V by 0 bases and J by 5 bases, and 14 bases separated the two germline ends. The CDR3 reads CASSLVGSKRTGELFF. Here the CDR3 DNA reads TGCGCCAGCAGCTTGGTGGGGTCAAAGCGGACCGGGGAGCTGTTTTTT.

This clonotype was seen once. The CDR3 spells CSAATTGGTIETQYF. In nucleotides, the CDR3 is TGCAGTGCCGCTACGACAGGGGGAACTATCGAGACCCAGTACTTC. This chain connects TRBV20-1 to TRBJ2-5; TRBD1 matches at 9 bases. The CDR3 is 15 residues long. Losses at the gene ends were 6 bases for V and 5 bases for J; bases not matched to a gene: 13. The V gene's germline CDR1 is DFQATT and CDR2 SNEGSKA (reference sequence).

The chain joins TRBV7-6 to TRBJ2-3; D remains unclear. The CDR3 runs to 13 residues. CDR1 SGHVS and CDR2 FNYEAQ come from the germline V gene. With 5 bases removed from V and 2 bases from J, the gap between germline ends came to 8 bases. CDR3 loop: CASSPENTDTQYF. CDR3 nucleotide sequence: TGTGCCAGCAGCCCTGAGAACACAGATACGCAGTATTTT.

V usage is TRBV20-1 and J usage is TRBJ1-2, with D uncertain. Germline V lookup: CDR1 DFQATT, CDR2 SNEGSKA (reference sequence). The CDR3 covers 12 residues. V was trimmed by 0 bases and J by 5 bases, leaving 7 bases between them. The CDR3 region is CSARDVDYGYTF. CDR3 DNA sequence: TGCAGTGCTAGAGATGTAGATTATGGCTACACCTTC.

The chain uses TRBV29-1 and TRBJ1-1, with D unresolved. Germline-derived CDR1 and CDR2 are SQVTM and ANQGSEA. The CDR3 sequence is 11 residues long. V shed 4 bases and J shed 7 bases, with 10 bases lying between them. The CDR3 sequence: CSVAPGLEAFF. CDR3 bases: TGCAGCGTTGCTCCGGGCCTTGAAGCTTTCTTT.

The chain employs TRBV27 and TRBJ2-7; D is ambiguous. Germline CDR1 and CDR2: MNHEY and SMNVEV (reference sequence). The CDR3 spans 12 residues. V dropped 6 bases and J dropped 4 bases, with 10 bases sitting between them. CDR3 sequence: CASSPDTYEQYF. CDR3 sequence (DNA): TGTGCCAGCAGCCCAGATACATACGAGCAGTACTTC.

This sequence joins TRBV4-2 and TRBJ1-2, with D possibly TRBD1 on 6 matching bases. The CDR3 totals 15 residues. Trimming removed 2 bases from V and 0 bases from J, with 10 bases in between. Germline CDR1 is LGHNA and CDR2 is YNFKEQ. CDR3 DNA sequence: TGTGCCAGCAGCCAAAAGGACAGAGCTAACTATGGCTACACCTTC. This codes for CASSQKDRANYGYTF.

The chain links TRBV24-1 to TRBJ2-5; perhaps TRBD2 as D (6 bases). Germline CDR1 and CDR2: KGHDR and SFDVKD. There are 15 residues in the CDR3. The germline V and J ends were trimmed by 4 bases and 1 base, with 12 bases remaining between them. The CDR3 sequence is CATSEQPGAQETQYF. Written as DNA, the CDR3 is TGTGCCACCAGTGAGCAACCGGGAGCCCAAGAGACCCAGTACTTC.

The chain has TRBV14 and TRBJ1-6; 8 nucleotides line up with TRBD1. V shed 0 bases, J shed 10 bases, and the junction held 8 bases outside the gene matches. This CDR3 comprises 16 residues. The germline CDR1 and CDR2 sequences are SGHDN and FVKESK. CDR3 amino acids: CASSQDRGLVNSPLHF. The CDR3 coding sequence is TGTGCCAGCAGCCAAGACAGGGGGCTCGTGAACTCACCCCTCCACTTT.

The chain uses TRBV29-1 and TRBJ2-7; D call uncertain. Germline V CDR1 and CDR2: SQVTM, ANQGSEA. V lost 4 bases and J 0 bases, leaving 13 bases between the germline ends. The CDR3 loop spans 14 amino acids. Here the CDR3 DNA reads TGCAGCGTTGGAGTCGGTGGTAGCTCCTACGAGCAGTACTTC. This sequence encodes CSVGVGGSSYEQYF.

The rearrangement links TRBV12-3 or TRBV12-4 to TRBJ2-1, with 11 bases fitting TRBD2. The V gene end was trimmed by 5 bases and the J gene end by 6 bases; junction bases not matched to a gene: 12. This CDR3 comprises 17 residues. CDR3 amino acids: CASSTPGLAVPLNEQFF. In DNA form, the CDR3 reads TGTGCCAGCAGTACCCCGGGACTAGCGGTGCCTCTCAATGAGCAGTTCTTC.

This clonotype was picked up a small number of times. The rearrangement links TRBV27 to TRBJ2-1, with D uncertain. The CDR3 covers 19 residues. V lost 6 bases and J 2 bases, leaving 26 bases between the germline ends. Germline loops: CDR1 MNHEY, CDR2 SMNVEV (reference sequence). The CDR3 spells CASSITAQAANSPYNEQFF. CDR3 in DNA: TGTGCCAGCAGCATAACAGCTCAAGCTGCTAATTCCCCCTACAATGAGCAGTTCTTC.